This record concerns one T cell receptor beta chain sequence. With 3 bases removed from V and 1 base from J, the gap between germline ends came to 8 bases. This CDR3 has 14 amino acids. Germline V lookup: CDR1 KGHDR, CDR2 SFDVKD. How the authors handled the data: Amplification of reference gene primers was used by the study to estimate nucleated cell counts. Method: immunoSEQ multiplex PCR; TCRdb's copy keeps in-frame clones and lacks some. The D gene and trimming were derived from the DNA, and the V and J assignments and clone size from that table. Of about 270,000 clones in the sample, approximately 86% are singletons; the top ten hold approximately 3.1%. This entry is derived from a study of blood T cell repertoires in COVID-19. Looking at the study overall: The study drew acute and convalescent COVID-19 samples from the United States, Italy and Spain. T cells, B-cell-depleted T cells, or PBMCs provided the cDNA or gDNA that served as material.

The chain has TRBV24-1 and TRBJ1-1; D call uncertain. The source of this sequence is a woman aged 18-35 years with acute or convalescent COVID-19. Sequencing used peripheral blood. The CDR3 here is CATSDGGQNTEAFF. DNA of the CDR3: TGTGCCACCAGTGATGGCGGGCAGAACACTGAAGCTTTCTTT.